The sequence of this T cell receptor (beta chain) was determined in a study of control samples from healthy donors and cancer patients. The assay was immunoSEQ multiplex PCR, and TCRdb's table has in-frame clones only and misses some. The sample shows 70,000 to 75,000 clones, 85% to 95% of them seen only once. V dropped 4 bases and J dropped 9; count of bases not matched to a gene: 13. The CDR3 is 15 amino acids. Per the germline V gene, CDR1 is SGHTA and CDR2 is FQGNSA. The clonotype was recovered from a woman aged 30 to 39 in good health. This chain uses TRBV7-2 with TRBJ2-5, with 8 nucleotides matching TRBD1. The source material was blood. The CDR3 nucleotides are TGTGCCAGCAGCTCCGGGGGAGGACAGGGAGGCGCCCAGTACTTC. It yields the protein CASSSGGGQGGAQYF.